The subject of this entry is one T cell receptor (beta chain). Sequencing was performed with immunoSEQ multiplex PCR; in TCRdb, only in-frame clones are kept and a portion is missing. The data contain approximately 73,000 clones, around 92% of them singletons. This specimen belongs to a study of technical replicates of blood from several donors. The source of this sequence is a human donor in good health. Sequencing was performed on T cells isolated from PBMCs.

In nucleotides, the CDR3 is TGCAGCGTTGATGAACAGGGTGCAAACACCGGGGAGCTGTTTTTT. It translates to CSVDEQGANTGELFF. This sequence joins TRBV29-1 and TRBJ2-2, with D perhaps matching TRBD1 (6 bases). The CDR3 contains 15 residues. The V gene lost 3 bases and the J gene lost 2 bases, with 13 bases spanning the gap. Germline CDR1 reads SQVTM; CDR2 reads ANQGSEA.